Below are 9 T cell receptor beta chains sequenced from a single sample in a study of molecular identifiers for immune sequencing clone quantification (dated by TCRdb to 2016 to 2019). The library was made by PCR. Sequencing used an Illumina HiSeq 4000. TCRdb reprocessed the public reads (quality trimming at Q25 with fastp, clone calling with MiXCR) and kept in-frame beta chains. Duplicate CDR3 protein sequences are folded into a single record with the most common DNA and genes. The sample table lists over 600,000 distinct CDR3 sequences, about 20% of them with a count of one. The ten largest clones represent roughly 0.9% of the sample. The sequencing sample was made of naive CD8+ T cells from blood, with Jurkat cell RNA spiked in. Per the publication, the cell subset or site label means: FACS-sorted CD8+CD4-CCR7+CD45RA+ naive T cells. The source of these receptors is a human donor in good health. Some libraries in this study had Jurkat cell RNA spiked in.

At least ten counts were recorded for this clonotype. The chain employs TRBV5-1 and TRBJ2-5; tentatively, D is TRBD1 or TRBD2 (5 bases each). Trimming stripped 3 bases from V and 0 bases from J, with 12 bases between. The CDR3 consists of 15 residues. The V gene's germline CDR1 is SGHRS and CDR2 YFSETQ. CDR3 amino acids: CASSSGRMYQETQYF. Written as DNA, the CDR3 is TGCGCCAGCAGCTCGGGACGGATGTACCAAGAGACCCAGTACTTC.

This clonotype came up many times. The chain is built from TRBV4-3 and TRBJ2-3, with 11 nucleotides matching TRBD2. The CDR3 runs to 20 residues. Unmatched junction bases numbered 11, after V lost 0 bases and J lost 0 bases. Germline CDR1 reads LGHNA; CDR2 reads YSLEER. In nucleotides, the CDR3 is TGCGCCAGCAGCCAAGATATTCGTACTAGCGGGAGAACTAGCACAGATACGCAGTATTTT. Its translation: CASSQDIRTSGRTSTDTQYF.

Points on this clonotype: Possible read error: a much larger clone is one base away. The rearrangement links TRBV9 to TRBJ2-1, with 8 bases that match TRBD1. There are 16 residues in the CDR3. The ends lost 4 bases at V and 0 bases at J; junction bases unmatched: 6. CDR1 and CDR2 (germline): SGDLS, YYNGEE. CDR3 in amino acids: CASSTEGTGSYNEQFF. In DNA form, the CDR3 reads TGTGCCAGCAGCACAGAAGGGACAGGCTCCTACAATGAGCAGTTCTTC. Full variable domain (outside the CDR3, taken from reference TRBV9 and TRBJ2-1): DSGVTQTPKHLITATGQRVTLRCSPRSGDLSVYWYQQSLDQGLQFLIQYYNGEERAKGNILERFSAQQFPDLHSELNLSSLELGDSALYFCASSTEGTGSYNEQFFGPGTRLTVL.

This clonotype has a count of ten or more. V gene TRBV4-3 combines with J gene TRBJ2-7; 10 nucleotides match TRBD2. This CDR3 spans 15 amino acids. V lost 1 base, J lost 4 bases, and 4 bases stayed unmatched. Germline CDR1 and CDR2: LGHNA and YSLEER. For the CDR3, the DNA is TGCGCCAGCAGCCAAGGTAGCGGGAGGATTTACGAGCAGTACTTC. Its protein is CASSQGSGRIYEQYF.

Of note for this clonotype: This may be a read error: a much more frequent sequence differs by one nucleotide. The V and J genes are TRBV19 and TRBJ1-5; D may be TRBD1 (5 bases). V lost 5 bases to trimming and J lost 4 bases, with 15 bases between them. Germline lookup yields CDR1 LNHDA and CDR2 SQIVND (reference sequence). The CDR3 runs 15 residues. CDR3 loop: CASSAGARGNQPQHF. The CDR3 DNA reads TGTGCCAGTAGTGCCGGGGCACGAGGAAATCAGCCCCAGCATTTT.

Many counts were recorded for this clonotype. V usage is TRBV3-1 and J usage is TRBJ2-2; 7 bases align to TRBD2. The junction had 2 bases not matched to a gene; V was cut back by 4 bases and J by 0 bases. Germline CDR1 is LGHDT and CDR2 is YNNKEL (reference sequence). This CDR3 is 15 amino acids long. This CDR3 reads CASSPRGANTGELFF. The CDR3 DNA reads as TGTGCCAGCAGCCCCCGGGGGGCGAACACCGGGGAGCTGTTTTTT.

This clonotype was detected many times. The chain links TRBV20-1 to TRBJ2-3; tentative D call: TRBD2 (5 bases). Per germline, CDR1 DFQATT and CDR2 SNEGSKA (reference sequence). This CDR3 is built from 15 residues. Between the trimmed V and J ends, which lost 5 bases and 5 bases, there was a span of 20 bases. In nucleotides, the CDR3 is TGCAGTGCTGACTATATTCAGTGGATGGGAGATACGCAGTATTTT. Encoded protein: CSADYIQWMGDTQYF.

The CDR3 reads CAGLPEGENGQYF. CDR3 DNA sequence: TGTGCCGGCTTACCGGAAGGGGAGAACGGGCAGTACTTC. The chain links TRBV28 to TRBJ2-7; perhaps D is TRBD1 or TRBD2 (5 bases each). This CDR3 has 13 amino acids. V was pared by 11 bases and J by 9 bases, with 23 bases between. From germline, CDR1 is MDHEN and CDR2 SYDVKM.

This clonotype has a handful of counts. The CDR3 is CASSLGISYSSNTGELFF. CDR3 nucleotides: TGTGCCAGCAGCTTAGGTATAAGTTATAGTTCGAACACCGGGGAGCTGTTTTTT. The chain carries TRBV7-9 and TRBJ2-2, with D unresolved. The CDR3 covers 18 residues. The V end was cut by 1 base, the J end by 0 bases, with 15 bases between. Germline V lookup: CDR1 SEHNR, CDR2 FQNEAQ (reference sequence).